This T cell receptor beta chain was recorded in a study of T cell responses to AZD1222 COVID-19 vaccine. Findings and caveats of the study: Regions 160-218 and 743-854 dominated among vaccine-associated CD4 TCRs spanning spike.

Details on this clone: Its antigen is unidentified.

Measured with immunoSEQ multiplex PCR; TCRdb has only the in-frame clones, and not every one. This sample has approximately 130,000 clones, with 88% found just once. The input for sequencing was peripheral blood, taken 28 days after the second AZD1222 dose. This TCR came from an adult who received the AZD1222 COVID-19 vaccine.

CDR3 nucleotides: TGTGCCAGCAGCTTACTGGGGGGGCACTCCTACAATGAGCAGTTCTTC. This translates into CASSLLGGHSYNEQFF. This rearrangement joins TRBV11-1 to TRBJ2-1, with D possibly being TRBD2 (7 bases). V lost 2 bases and J lost 0, with 11 bases in between. CDR1 is SGHAT and CDR2 is FQDESV in the germline V gene (reference sequence). The CDR3 has 16 residues.